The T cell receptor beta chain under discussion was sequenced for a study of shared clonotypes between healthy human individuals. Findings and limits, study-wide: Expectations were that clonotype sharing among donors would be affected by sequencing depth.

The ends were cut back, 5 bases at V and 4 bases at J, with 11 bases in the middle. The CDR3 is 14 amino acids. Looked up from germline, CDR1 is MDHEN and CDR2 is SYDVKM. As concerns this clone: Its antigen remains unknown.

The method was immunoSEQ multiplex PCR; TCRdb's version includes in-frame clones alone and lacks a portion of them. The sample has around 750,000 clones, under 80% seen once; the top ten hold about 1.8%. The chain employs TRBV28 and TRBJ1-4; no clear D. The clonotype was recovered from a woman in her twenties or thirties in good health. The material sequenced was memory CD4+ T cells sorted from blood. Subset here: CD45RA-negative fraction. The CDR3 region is CASSRGGDNEKLFF. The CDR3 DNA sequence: TGTGCCAGCAGTCGTGGCGGGGATAATGAAAAACTGTTTTTT.